This T cell receptor (beta chain) derives from a study of T cell responses to AZD1222 COVID-19 vaccine. Clones were sequenced by immunoSEQ multiplex PCR, and TCRdb holds only the in-frame ones, with some missing. The sample lists tens of thousands of clones; 91% were seen once. Trimming removed 2 bases at V and 2 bases at J, with 15 bases between. The CDR3 has 16 residues. Per germline, CDR1 MNHEY and CDR2 SVGAGI. Study-wide points: Sampling captured repertoires only after the peak T cell response. Mapped onto spike, vaccine-associated CD4 TCRs spanned it and were dominant at 160-218 and 743-854.

A remark on this clone: Its antigen is not known.

This receptor was identified in an adult who received the AZD1222 COVID-19 vaccine. The sample consisted of peripheral blood, taken 28 days after the second AZD1222 dose. The J gene is TRBJ1-2, the V gene TRBV6-5; D is undetermined. CDR3: CASSYPSSRLNYGYTF. CDR3 in DNA: TGTGCCAGCAGTTACCCTTCCTCGAGGTTGAACTATGGCTACACCTTC.